This is a list of T cell receptor beta chains from one sample in a study of blood T cells in healthy people across ages. A single record per CDR3 protein comes from TCRdb applying MiXCR to the 5' RACE reads. The profile covers about 730,000 distinct CDR3 sequences, with around 46% appearing a single time and more than 20% taken by the ten largest. Sequences were obtained from blood. These TCRs come from a woman in her sixties in good health. Each CDR3 is given without its conserved first and last residue. Size is omitted from some rows. Given values are once, few, many or a class for expanded clones.

V gene | clone size | CDR3 protein
TRBV11-2 | - | ASSMIRTEKETQY
TRBV7-9 | - | ASRQQRTGQLEQF
TRBV3-1 | - | ASSKGQYYEQY
TRBV27 | few | ASSFIWDSPSSYEQY
TRBV24-1 | - | ATSRGDGGLDEQY
TRBV6-2/TRBV6-3 | - | ATLRHGAYEQY
TRBV27 | - | ASSLQGRHTEAF
TRBV13 | - | ASSLNWDRGSADTQY
TRBV20-1 | - | SARKQGAMSTGELF
TRBV10-3 | once | AISAERELLETRY
TRBV3-1 | - | ASSQGGVSEEKLF
TRBV2 | once | ASSDPPSGQETQY
TRBV7-2 | - | ASSYHNEQY
TRBV12-3/TRBV12-4 | few | ASSVSGGSRNEQF
TRBV12-3/TRBV12-4 | few | ASSPGGKVLNTEAF
TRBV6-5 | few | ASSYRSGYEQY
TRBV7-2 | - | ASSVEMGREQF
TRBV7-2 | - | ASTSQRATNEELF
TRBV3-1 | - | ASRGGNEKLF
TRBV29-1 | - | SVEQREEF
TRBV7-9 | once | ASSPEQGSRDVQY
TRBV7-2 | - | ASSLVSGTAGEQY
TRBV12-3/TRBV12-4 | few | ASSLVTPAPGTLSYEQY
TRBV28 | many | ASSSVLVYEQY
TRBV5-1 | - | ASKTSGGGYEQF
TRBV12-3/TRBV12-4 | few | ASLGGQGNTGELF
TRBV7-2 | - | ASRRDSQGEQF
TRBV7-2 | - | ASSVNRASGEQY
TRBV4-1 | - | ASSQEFSRLNEKLF
TRBV2 | - | ASKGTQETQY